These T cell receptor beta chains were read from a single sample in a study of Ad26.COV2.S vaccination and SARS-CoV-2 variants. The protocol was immunoSEQ multiplex PCR, while the TCRdb copy is restricted to in-frame clones and leaves out a portion. The profile shows 400,000 to 450,000 clones, over 75% of them singletons. Sequencing was performed on peripheral blood, taken in a trial of Ad26.COV2.S vaccine versus placebo. The source of these receptors is a person aged 18 to 59 who received the Ad26.COV2.S COVID-19 vaccine or a placebo. The CDR3 runs from the conserved cysteine through the conserved F or W. The order of the fields is J gene, V gene, clone size, D gene, CDR3 protein, CDR3 DNA. The D gene is left open where the match is weak. The size entry is marked missing in some rows and otherwise reads once, few, many or a size class.

j_call: TRBJ2-1; v_call: TRBV4-3; clone_size: once; d_call: TRBD2; cdr3_aa: CASSQVPASGTHEQFF; cdr3_nt: TGCGCCAGCAGCCAAGTCCCGGCTAGCGGGACCCATGAGCAGTTCTTC
j_call: TRBJ2-3; v_call: TRBV28; clone_size: NA; d_call: NA; cdr3_aa: CASSLARRRGGTDTQYF; cdr3_nt: TGTGCCAGCAGTTTAGCCCGCAGGAGGGGGGGCACAGATACGCAGTATTTT
j_call: TRBJ1-2; v_call: TRBV4-3; clone_size: once; d_call: NA; cdr3_aa: CASSQGVIQESAGGYTF; cdr3_nt: TGCGCCAGCAGCCAAGGGGTAATACAGGAATCCGCGGGGGGCTACACCTTC
j_call: TRBJ2-1; v_call: TRBV27; clone_size: NA; d_call: TRBD2; cdr3_aa: CASRPGLAGDEQFF; cdr3_nt: TGTGCCAGCAGACCCGGACTAGCGGGAGATGAGCAGTTCTTC
j_call: TRBJ1-2; v_call: TRBV2; clone_size: NA; d_call: TRBD1; cdr3_aa: CASTGGQGIGGYTF; cdr3_nt: TGTGCCAGCACGGGTGGACAGGGGATAGGTGGCTACACCTTC
j_call: TRBJ1-3; v_call: TRBV4-1; clone_size: NA; d_call: TRBD1; cdr3_aa: CASSQVGQGGNTIYF; cdr3_nt: TGCGCCAGCAGCCAAGTAGGACAGGGAGGAAACACCATATATTTT
j_call: TRBJ2-1; v_call: TRBV9; clone_size: NA; d_call: NA; cdr3_aa: CASSPFGASYNEQFF; cdr3_nt: TGTGCCAGCAGCCCTTTCGGGGCTTCCTACAATGAGCAGTTCTTC
j_call: TRBJ2-2; v_call: TRBV7-9; clone_size: NA; d_call: TRBD2; cdr3_aa: CASSLAALAGVGTGELFF; cdr3_nt: TGTGCCAGCAGCTTAGCAGCACTAGCGGGAGTTGGCACCGGGGAGCTGTTTTTT
j_call: TRBJ2-2; v_call: TRBV19; clone_size: NA; d_call: NA; cdr3_aa: CASSKENTGELFF; cdr3_nt: TGTGCCAGTAGTAAGGAGAACACCGGGGAGCTGTTTTTT
j_call: TRBJ1-4; v_call: TRBV30; clone_size: NA; d_call: NA; cdr3_aa: CAWRGLGANEKLFF; cdr3_nt: TGTGCCTGGAGAGGGTTGGGGGCTAATGAAAAACTGTTTTTT
j_call: TRBJ2-7; v_call: TRBV28; clone_size: once; d_call: NA; cdr3_aa: CASSSPGLLGEQYF; cdr3_nt: TGTGCCAGCAGCTCCCCGGGTCTCCTAGGCGAGCAGTACTTC
j_call: TRBJ2-1; v_call: TRBV30; clone_size: NA; d_call: NA; cdr3_aa: CAWSGSSYNEQFF; cdr3_nt: TGTGCCTGGAGCGGGAGCTCCTACAATGAGCAGTTCTTC
j_call: TRBJ2-7; v_call: TRBV14; clone_size: NA; d_call: NA; cdr3_aa: CASSQVHYRFPEQYF; cdr3_nt: TGTGCCAGCAGCCAAGTTCACTACAGGTTTCCCGAGCAGTACTTC
j_call: TRBJ2-5; v_call: TRBV11-2; clone_size: once; d_call: NA; cdr3_aa: CASSFPLGPGETQYF; cdr3_nt: TGTGCCAGCAGCTTCCCCCTCGGCCCCGGAGAGACCCAGTACTTC
j_call: TRBJ2-1; v_call: TRBV5-1; clone_size: NA; d_call: TRBD2; cdr3_aa: CASSLAGLATYNEQFF; cdr3_nt: TGCGCCAGCAGCTTGGCGGGACTAGCAACCTACAATGAGCAGTTCTTC
j_call: TRBJ1-4; v_call: TRBV6-1; clone_size: NA; d_call: NA; cdr3_aa: CASSEQYGGLGEKLFF; cdr3_nt: TGTGCCAGCAGTGAACAATACGGGGGGCTGGGTGAAAAACTGTTTTTT
j_call: TRBJ1-6; v_call: TRBV5-5; clone_size: NA; d_call: NA; cdr3_aa: CASSLQGLPSPLHF; cdr3_nt: TGTGCCAGCAGCTTGCAGGGCTTACCATCACCCCTCCACTTT
j_call: TRBJ2-3; v_call: TRBV7-9; clone_size: NA; d_call: NA; cdr3_aa: CASSLHPSPRTDTQYF; cdr3_nt: TGTGCCAGCAGCTTACATCCTTCTCCCAGGACAGATACGCAGTATTTT
j_call: TRBJ2-3; v_call: TRBV5-1; clone_size: NA; d_call: NA; cdr3_aa: CASRRGGPQDTQYF; cdr3_nt: TGCGCCAGCAGGCGCGGAGGGCCGCAAGATACGCAGTATTTT
j_call: TRBJ2-2; v_call: TRBV20-1; clone_size: NA; d_call: TRBD2; cdr3_aa: CSASRWLAALNTGELFF; cdr3_nt: TGCAGTGCTAGTAGGTGGCTAGCGGCCTTAAACACCGGGGAGCTGTTTTTT
j_call: TRBJ2-5; v_call: TRBV2; clone_size: NA; d_call: NA; cdr3_aa: CASSDRQMLETQYF; cdr3_nt: TGTGCCAGCAGTGATAGGCAGATGTTAGAGACCCAGTACTTC
j_call: TRBJ1-5; v_call: TRBV7-9; clone_size: once; d_call: NA; cdr3_aa: CASSLDGTSINQPQHF; cdr3_nt: TGTGCCAGCAGCTTAGACGGGACCAGCATCAATCAGCCCCAGCATTTT
j_call: TRBJ2-5; v_call: TRBV7-2; clone_size: NA; d_call: NA; cdr3_aa: CASSSRPTYQETQYF; cdr3_nt: TGTGCCAGCAGCTCCCGGCCCACGTACCAAGAGACCCAGTACTTC
j_call: TRBJ2-7; v_call: TRBV6-6; clone_size: NA; d_call: TRBD1; cdr3_aa: CASSRDSYEQYF; cdr3_nt: TGTGCCAGCAGTCGGGACAGCTACGAGCAGTACTTC
j_call: TRBJ1-2; v_call: TRBV4-3; clone_size: NA; d_call: NA; cdr3_aa: CASSQDSGDPYGYTF; cdr3_nt: TGCGCCAGCAGCCAAGATTCTGGGGACCCCTATGGCTACACCTTC
j_call: TRBJ2-5; v_call: TRBV5-6; clone_size: NA; d_call: NA; cdr3_aa: CASSLRSGSGETQYF; cdr3_nt: TGTGCCAGCAGCTTGAGGTCAGGGTCGGGGGAGACCCAGTACTTC
j_call: TRBJ1-2; v_call: TRBV6-5; clone_size: NA; d_call: NA; cdr3_aa: CASSRQTADGGYTF; cdr3_nt: TGTGCCAGCAGCCGCCAGACAGCAGACGGTGGCTACACCTTC
j_call: TRBJ1-1; v_call: TRBV6-2/TRBV6-3; clone_size: NA; d_call: NA; cdr3_aa: CASSYPGMNTEAFF; cdr3_nt: TGTGCCAGCAGTTACCCGGGTATGAACACTGAAGCTTTCTTT
j_call: TRBJ1-2; v_call: TRBV25-1; clone_size: NA; d_call: NA; cdr3_aa: CASSDGSRASGYTF; cdr3_nt: TGTGCCAGCAGTGATGGAAGCAGGGCTAGCGGCTACACCTTC
j_call: TRBJ1-2; v_call: TRBV2; clone_size: NA; d_call: NA; cdr3_aa: CASLGRIYGYTF; cdr3_nt: TGTGCCAGCCTGGGACGGATCTATGGCTACACCTTC
j_call: TRBJ2-1; v_call: TRBV24-1; clone_size: NA; d_call: TRBD2; cdr3_aa: CATSDPGLAGDEQFF; cdr3_nt: TGTGCCACCAGTGACCCGGGACTAGCGGGAGATGAGCAGTTCTTC
j_call: TRBJ1-2; v_call: TRBV29-1; clone_size: NA; d_call: NA; cdr3_aa: CSVEDWAPDYGYTF; cdr3_nt: TGCAGCGTTGAAGACTGGGCCCCAGACTATGGCTACACCTTC
j_call: TRBJ2-2; v_call: TRBV7-2; clone_size: NA; d_call: NA; cdr3_aa: CASSLGQTPIRSGELFF; cdr3_nt: TGTGCCAGCAGCTTAGGCCAGACCCCTATTAGATCCGGGGAGCTGTTTTTT
j_call: TRBJ2-7; v_call: TRBV7-2; clone_size: NA; d_call: NA; cdr3_aa: CASSLDRGMDEQYF; cdr3_nt: TGTGCCAGCAGCTTAGATAGGGGGATGGACGAGCAGTACTTC
j_call: TRBJ1-3; v_call: TRBV5-6; clone_size: NA; d_call: TRBD1; cdr3_aa: CASRSGQGSGNTIYF; cdr3_nt: TGTGCCAGCAGATCTGGACAGGGCTCTGGAAACACCATATATTTT